This entry describes one T cell receptor (beta chain). Its cognate antigen is unknown. TCRdb analysed the RT-PCR reads with MiXCR anew, one entry per CDR3 protein. The sample consists of hundreds of thousands of distinct CDR3 sequences, more than 15% of them appearing once. From germline, CDR1 is SGHRS and CDR2 YFSETQ. This CDR3 contains 13 residues. The V and J ends lost 3 bases and 5 bases respectively, with 12 bases between them. The sample comes from a study of response to subunit inactivated influenza vaccine. Regarding the study as a whole: Each seasonal influenza vaccination, the authors suggested, recruits few new T cells.

The receptor's source is a man aged 50-75 years who received an inactivated influenza vaccine. The V call is TRBV5-1, the J call TRBJ2-7; maybe TRBD1 (6 bases). The source material was CD4+ T cells sorted from PBMCs, sampled roughly 24 months after vaccination. CDR3 sequence reads: CASSSPDRHEQYF. The CDR3 nucleotides read TGCGCCAGCAGCTCCCCCGACAGGCACGAGCAGTACTTC.